The rows below give T cell receptor beta chains drawn from one sample of a study of blood T cells in healthy people across ages. TCRdb used MiXCR to reprocess the 5' RACE reads, holding one entry per CDR3 protein. The sample lists roughly 700,000 distinct CDR3 sequences, 49% seen once, with about a third in the top ten. What was sequenced was blood. The receptors were sampled from a woman aged 55-69 years in good health. CDR3s include the opening cysteine and the closing phenylalanine or tryptophan. D genes are given only for firm matches. Size is stated for part of the rows, as once, few or many counts, or as a class when the clone is expanded.

abundance | j_gene | v_gene | d_gene | CDR3aa | CDR3nt
- | TRBJ2-5 | TRBV6-2/TRBV6-3 | TRBD2 | CASARGLANGSQYF | TGTGCCAGCGCCAGAGGACTAGCTAATGGTTCCCAGTACTTC
many | TRBJ1-2 | TRBV29-1 | - | CSVEGGTRGGGYTF | TGCAGCGTTGAAGGCGGGACTCGGGGCGGTGGCTACACCTTC
- | TRBJ2-6 | TRBV10-3 | - | CAISESGQGTGANVLTF | TGTGCCATCAGTGAGTCCGGCCAGGGGACTGGGGCCAACGTCCTGACTTTC
- | TRBJ1-2 | TRBV29-1 | - | CSVEDGSWFSYGYTF | TGCAGCGTTGAAGACGGGTCTTGGTTCTCCTATGGCTACACCTTC
- | TRBJ2-5 | TRBV20-1 | - | CSARIGRAGETQYF | TGCAGTGCTAGGATCGGACGTGCGGGGGAGACCCAGTACTTC
- | TRBJ2-2 | TRBV5-1 | TRBD2 | CASSARLAGGLTGELFF | TGCGCCAGCAGCGCAAGACTAGCGGGAGGACTCACCGGGGAGCTGTTTTTT
- | TRBJ2-3 | TRBV4-3 | - | CASSQDLAGDGTDTQYF | TGCGCCAGCAGCCAAGATTTGGCAGGGGACGGCACAGATACGCAGTATTTT
- | TRBJ2-5 | TRBV28 | TRBD2 | CASSKTSGSPHNEQYF | TGTGCCAGCAGCAAGACTAGCGGGAGTCCCCACAATGAGCAGTACTTC
- | TRBJ2-7 | TRBV3-1 | - | CASSLQTSSWSEQYF | TGTGCCAGCAGCCTACAGACGTCTAGCTGGAGCGAGCAGTACTTC
few | TRBJ2-1 | TRBV6-6 | - | CASSYSGSNNEQFF | TGTGCCAGCAGTTACTCGGGGTCCAACAATGAGCAGTTCTTC
- | TRBJ2-1 | TRBV7-3 | - | CASSPRDTLEEQFF | TGTGCCAGCAGTCCCCGGGACACACTAGAGGAGCAGTTCTTC
few | TRBJ2-5 | TRBV27 | - | CASSYDNRRETQYF | TGTGCCAGCAGTTATGATAATCGTCGGGAGACCCAGTACTTC
many | TRBJ2-1 | TRBV4-2 | - | CASSPPAGGSNEQFF | TGTGCCAGCAGCCCACCGGCAGGGGGGTCCAATGAGCAGTTCTTC
- | TRBJ1-1 | TRBV7-3 | - | CASSPGWGRATEAFF | TGTGCCAGCAGCCCAGGGTGGGGGCGGGCCACTGAAGCTTTCTTT
- | TRBJ2-7 | TRBV27 | TRBD1 | CASSLHRDRGREQYF | TGTGCCAGCAGTCTCCACCGGGACAGGGGGCGCGAGCAGTACTTC
- | TRBJ2-5 | TRBV7-2 | - | CASSRDWNLNEQYF | TGTGCCAGCAGCAGGGACTGGAATCTTAATGAGCAGTACTTC
few | TRBJ2-1 | TRBV12-3/TRBV12-4 | - | CASTWSRPGHYNEQFF | TGTGCCAGCACCTGGAGCCGCCCCGGGCACTACAATGAGCAGTTCTTC
- | TRBJ1-1 | TRBV4-2 | - | CASSQSVGTEAFF | TGTGCCAGCAGCCAATCAGTGGGGACTGAAGCTTTCTTT
- | TRBJ2-3 | TRBV12-3/TRBV12-4 | - | CASSRGRTDTQYF | TGTGCCAGCAGTCGGGGGCGAACAGATACGCAGTATTTT
- | TRBJ1-2 | TRBV7-8 | - | CASSLGAERYGYTF | TGTGCCAGCAGCTTAGGAGCAGAGCGCTATGGCTACACCTTC
- | TRBJ2-5 | TRBV5-6 | TRBD2 | CASSLEPGGPFSVETQYF | TGTGCCAGCAGCTTGGAACCGGGAGGGCCGTTCTCGGTAGAGACCCAGTACTTC
- | TRBJ2-1 | TRBV20-1 | TRBD2 | CSARDLFPVLAGGTSSYNEQFF | TGCAGTGCTAGAGATCTCTTCCCCGTCCTAGCGGGAGGGACCAGTTCCTACAATGAGCAGTTCTTC
- | TRBJ1-2 | TRBV6-2/TRBV6-3 | - | CASSPETSNYGYTF | TGTGCCAGCAGTCCAGAAACCTCTAACTATGGCTACACCTTC
- | TRBJ2-4 | TRBV29-1 | - | CSVVGDGFLQYF | TGCAGCGTTGTGGGGGACGGCTTCTTGCAGTACTTC
- | TRBJ2-7 | TRBV21-1 | - | CPDRLLAGFFFGISSGEQYF | TGTCCCGACCGGTTACTAGCGGGTTTTTTTTTCGGTATATCATCCGGCGAGCAGTACTTC
- | TRBJ2-3 | TRBV7-2 | - | CASSSRDRADTQYF | TGTGCCAGCAGCTCTAGGGACCGGGCAGATACGCAGTATTTT
few | TRBJ2-5 | TRBV5-1 | - | CASSLLSAQETQYF | TGCGCCAGCAGCTTGTTAAGTGCTCAAGAGACCCAGTACTTC
few | TRBJ2-1 | TRBV7-3 | TRBD2 | CASNEREGRGEQFF | TGTGCCAGCAACGAGCGGGAGGGCCGTGGTGAGCAGTTCTTC
- | TRBJ2-3 | TRBV27 | TRBD2 | CASSHHSGTSGRDTQYF | TGTGCCAGCAGTCATCACTCCGGGACTAGCGGGAGGGATACGCAGTATTTT
- | TRBJ2-2 | TRBV11-1 | TRBD2 | CASERAGVNTGELFF | TGTGCCAGCGAAAGGGCGGGAGTGAACACCGGGGAGCTGTTTTTT
- | TRBJ2-1 | TRBV12-3/TRBV12-4 | - | CASRYSINNEQFF | TGTGCCAGCAGGTACTCTATTAACAATGAGCAGTTCTTC
- | TRBJ2-7 | TRBV6-5 | TRBD1 | CASSSGQGRTYEQYF | TGTGCCAGCAGTAGCGGACAGGGACGGACGTACGAGCAGTACTTC
- | TRBJ1-6 | TRBV7-2 | - | CASSLAQVETPLHF | TGTGCCAGCAGCTTAGCACAGGTTGAAACACCCCTCCACTTT
- | TRBJ2-5 | TRBV11-2 | TRBD2 | CASSLGSSGNEQYF | TGTGCCAGCAGCTTAGGTTCTAGCGGAAATGAGCAGTACTTC
- | TRBJ2-1 | TRBV10-3 | - | CAISEILGPYNEQFF | TGTGCCATCAGTGAGATCCTCGGACCCTACAATGAGCAGTTCTTC
many | TRBJ2-3 | TRBV29-1 | TRBD2 | CSVEEGGADTQYF | TGCAGCGTTGAAGAGGGAGGGGCGGATACGCAGTATTTT
- | TRBJ2-7 | TRBV6-5 | TRBD1 | CASSNPGQGSYEQYF | TGTGCCAGCAGTAATCCGGGACAGGGGTCCTACGAGCAGTACTTC
few | TRBJ1-2 | TRBV5-1 | - | CASSLRDIYGYTF | TGCGCCAGCAGCTTGAGGGACATTTATGGCTACACCTTC
few | TRBJ2-1 | TRBV3-1 | - | CASSRNFLNEQFF | TGTGCCAGCAGCCGCAACTTTCTCAATGAGCAGTTCTTC
- | TRBJ1-3 | TRBV29-1 | - | CSGRTTGNTIYF | TGCAGCGGTCGGACAACTGGAAACACCATATATTTT
- | TRBJ2-1 | TRBV7-2 | - | CASSLGLAAIDEQFF | TGTGCCAGCAGCTTAGGGCTAGCTGCTATTGATGAGCAGTTCTTC
- | TRBJ2-5 | TRBV4-3 | TRBD2 | CASSQDLRLAEETQYF | TGCGCCAGCAGCCAAGATCTGAGACTAGCGGAAGAGACCCAGTACTTC
- | TRBJ1-2 | TRBV10-3 | - | CAISESPGQEYGYTF | TGTGCCATCAGTGAGTCCCCGGGGCAGGAGTATGGCTACACCTTC
once | TRBJ2-3 | TRBV28 | - | CASSQLPTDTQYF | TGTGCCAGCAGTCAGCTGCCCACAGATACGCAGTATTTT
- | TRBJ2-3 | TRBV5-4 | - | CASSSDSGEATQYF | TGTGCCAGCAGCTCCGACTCAGGGGAGGCTACGCAGTATTTT
once | TRBJ2-5 | TRBV10-3 | TRBD2 | CAISDAREGDGEQYF | TGTGCCATCAGTGATGCCCGGGAGGGAGATGGTGAGCAGTACTTC
- | TRBJ2-3 | TRBV12-3/TRBV12-4 | - | CASSRSIGPDTQYF | TGTGCCAGCAGTCGGTCAATCGGACCAGATACGCAGTATTTT
few | TRBJ2-1 | TRBV5-6 | - | CASNRRRGGEQFF | TGTGCCAGCAACCGGAGGCGGGGCGGTGAGCAGTTCTTC
- | TRBJ2-1 | TRBV14 | - | CASSRQLRDEQFF | TGTGCCAGCAGCCGTCAGTTACGCGATGAGCAGTTCTTC
- | TRBJ2-5 | TRBV28 | - | CASSRGTETQYF | TGTGCCAGCAGTCGGGGCACGGAGACCCAGTACTTC
few | TRBJ2-5 | TRBV6-6 | TRBD2 | CASSPLAGGEEETQYF | TGTGCCAGCAGCCCTCTAGCGGGAGGGGAGGAAGAGACCCAGTACTTC
- | TRBJ2-4 | TRBV7-9 | TRBD2 | CASSLDAGGLNIQYF | TGTGCCAGCAGCTTAGACGCGGGAGGATTGAACATTCAGTACTTC
- | TRBJ2-1 | TRBV28 | - | CASSLGSPQDAVGQQFF | TGTGCCAGCAGTTTGGGGAGCCCTCAGGACGCTGTAGGTCAGCAGTTCTTC
- | TRBJ2-7 | TRBV5-1 | TRBD2 | CASSTRTSGAHEQYF | TGCGCCAGCAGCACTCGGACTAGCGGGGCCCACGAGCAGTACTTC